This T cell receptor (beta chain) was documented in a study of tumor-infiltrating lymphocytes in glioblastoma multiforme. TCR beta libraries were built from RNA through three nested multiplex PCR rounds using modified ARM-PCR. TCRB-specific cDNA synthesis used approximately 0.49 ug of total RNA. No unique molecular identifiers were described for these TCRB libraries. TCRdb used MiXCR to reprocess the multiplex PCR reads, holding one entry per CDR3 protein. The sample holds 13,000 or so distinct CDR3 sequences, 60% to 75% seen once. Regarding this clonotype: The antigen remains undetermined.

Trimming took 2 bases from V and 10 from J; bases not matched to a gene: 10. The CDR3 is made up of 17 amino acids. The germline V gene encodes CDR1 MNHNS and CDR2 SASEGT. Findings of the study overall: Clone frequencies may be distorted by unequal TCR transcripts per cell.

V is TRBV6-1 and J is TRBJ2-1; the match to TRBD2 covers 14 bases. The TCR comes from a male donor with glioblastoma. The material sequenced was brain tumor tissue. The CDR3 DNA follows: TGTGCCAGCAGTGAATCTAAGGGACTAGCGGGAGTGGAGGAGCAGTTCTTC. Protein: CASSESKGLAGVEEQFF.